The source of this T cell receptor beta chain is a study of beta chain features in type 1 diabetes. General study findings and limits: For Type 1 diabetes patients, all four CD4+ subsets carried TCRB CDR3s that were moderately but significantly shorter.

The investigators reverse transcribed all of the isolated RNA, so they sequenced expressed TCRB transcripts. Method: immunoSEQ multiplex PCR; TCRdb's copy keeps in-frame clones and lacks some. The data show about 28,000 clones, about 61% seen once. A word on this clone: The antigen is unknown.

The germline V and J ends were trimmed by 8 bases and 0 bases, with 16 bases remaining between them. Germline lookup yields CDR1 SQVTM and CDR2 ANQGSEA. The CDR3 is 14 amino acids. This clonotype was sampled from a woman between 25 and 40 years old with type 1 diabetes. The sample was Tregs from blood. The rearrangement links TRBV29-1 to TRBJ1-1; D possibly corresponds to TRBD1 (6 bases). The chain's CDR3 is CSLSRGQLNTEAFF. For the CDR3, the DNA is TGCAGCCTCTCTCGAGGACAGTTGAACACTGAAGCTTTCTTT. Together with reference TRBV29-1 and TRBJ1-1, the CDR3 gives the full variable domain: SAVISQKPSRDICQRGTSLTIQCQVDSQVTMMFWYRQQPGQSLTLIATANQGSEATYESGFVIDKFPISRPNLTFSTLTVSNMSPEDSSIYLCSLSRGQLNTEAFFGQGTRLTVV.